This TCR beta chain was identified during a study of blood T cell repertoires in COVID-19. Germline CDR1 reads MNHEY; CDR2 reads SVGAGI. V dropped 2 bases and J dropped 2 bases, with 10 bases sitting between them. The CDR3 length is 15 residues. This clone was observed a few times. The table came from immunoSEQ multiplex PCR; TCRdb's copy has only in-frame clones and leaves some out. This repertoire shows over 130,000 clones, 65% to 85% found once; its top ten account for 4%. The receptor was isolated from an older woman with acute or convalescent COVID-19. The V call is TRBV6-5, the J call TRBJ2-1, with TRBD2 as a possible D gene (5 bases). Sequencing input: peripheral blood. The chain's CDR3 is CASSYRGNAYNEQFF. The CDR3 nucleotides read TGTGCCAGCAGTTACCGGGGAAACGCCTACAATGAGCAGTTCTTC.